These 11 T cell receptor beta chains originate from one sample sequenced in a study of somatic mutations in cytotoxic T cells in rheumatoid arthritis. Some clones are missing from TCRdb's copy, which holds only in-frame ones; the method was immunoSEQ multiplex PCR. The sample shows roughly 13,000 clones, less than 80% of them seen only once. Sequenced material: CD8+ T cells sorted from blood. These receptors all stem from an adult with rheumatoid arthritis.

V is TRBV9 and J is TRBJ1-5, with TRBD1 as a possible D gene (5 bases). V dropped 3 bases and J dropped 6 bases, with 16 bases sitting between them. CDR1 and CDR2 (germline): SGDLS, YYNGEE. CDR3 length: 15 amino acids. In nucleotides, the CDR3 is TGTGCCAGCAGCGCATGGGGAGGGGTTGGTCAGCCCCAGCATTTT. This codes for CASSAWGGVGQPQHF. The entire variable domain, with the rest obtained from reference TRBV9 and TRBJ1-5, is as follows: DSGVTQTPKHLITATGQRVTLRCSPRSGDLSVYWYQQSLDQGLQFLIQYYNGEERAKGNILERFSAQQFPDLHSELNLSSLELGDSALYFCASSAWGGVGQPQHFGDGTRLSIL.

The DNA of the CDR3 is TGCGCCAGCAGTCGCCGGGACTCGACCTTCTACAATGAGCAGTTCTTC. Amino acids: CASSRRDSTFYNEQFF. The J gene is TRBJ2-1, the V gene TRBV10-2, with a possible D match to TRBD2 (6 bases). The V gene lost 5 bases and the J gene lost 3 bases, with 17 bases spanning the gap. Germline V gene data show CDR1 as WSHSY and CDR2 as SAAADI. The CDR3 runs 16 residues.

This clone was counted a few times. The chain joins TRBV15 to TRBJ2-3, with 7 bases matching TRBD2. Germline trimming cut 1 base from V and 5 bases from J; bases unmatched to any gene: 9. The CDR3 contains 16 residues. CDR1 is LNHNV and CDR2 is YYDKDF in the germline V gene (reference sequence). This CDR3 is CATSRAREGPGDTQYF. The CDR3 DNA follows: TGTGCCACCAGCAGAGCCAGGGAGGGGCCGGGAGATACGCAGTATTTT.

V gene TRBV6-5 combines with J gene TRBJ1-1; D call uncertain. The CDR3 has 14 amino acids. Trimming removed 8 bases from V and 0 bases from J, with 13 bases in between. Looked up from germline, CDR1 is MNHEY and CDR2 is SVGAGI. The chain's CDR3 is CASRLTRMNTEAFF. Here the CDR3 DNA reads TGTGCCAGCCGTTTAACAAGAATGAACACTGAAGCTTTCTTT.

This clone is classed as medium-sized. The CDR3 loop is CASSITSGDFDTQYF. DNA for the CDR3: TGTGCCAGTAGTATCACCTCCGGGGATTTCGATACGCAGTATTTT. This sequence joins TRBV19 and TRBJ2-3; D is perhaps TRBD2 (5 bases). Between the trimmed V and J ends, which lost 3 bases and 6 bases, there was a span of 16 bases. Germline values: CDR1 LNHDA, CDR2 SQIVND (reference sequence). The CDR3 length is 15 residues. Filled out from reference TRBV19 and TRBJ2-3, the complete variable domain reads DGGITQSPKYLFRKEGQNVTLSCEQNLNHDAMYWYRQDPGQGLRLIYYSQIVNDFQKGDIAEGYSVSREKKESFPLTVTSAQKNPTAFYLCASSITSGDFDTQYFGPGTRLTVL.

This rearrangement joins TRBV9 to TRBJ1-5; maybe TRBD1 (5 bases). Germline loops: CDR1 SGDLS, CDR2 YYNGEE. The CDR3 is made up of 15 amino acids. V shed 0 bases and J shed 2 bases, with 9 bases lying between them. The CDR3 sequence: CASSVGGEGNQPQHF. CDR3 in DNA: TGTGCCAGCAGCGTAGGGGGGGAGGGCAATCAGCCCCAGCATTTT. The variable domain in full, completed from reference TRBV9 and TRBJ1-5, reads DSGVTQTPKHLITATGQRVTLRCSPRSGDLSVYWYQQSLDQGLQFLIQYYNGEERAKGNILERFSAQQFPDLHSELNLSSLELGDSALYFCASSVGGEGNQPQHFGDGTRLSIL.

The chain employs TRBV25-1 and TRBJ2-2; TRBD1 might be the D (5 bases). CDR1 and CDR2 (germline): MGHDK, SYGVNS. V lost 3 bases and J 3 bases, leaving 5 bases between the germline ends. The CDR3 has 13 amino acids. The CDR3 DNA reads TGTGCCAGCAGTGACAGGGACACCGGGGAGCTGTTTTTT. This gives the protein CASSDRDTGELFF.

J is TRBJ2-7 and V is TRBV30; 7 bases fit TRBD1. CDR1 is GTSNPN and CDR2 is SVGIG in the germline V gene (reference sequence). This CDR3 spans 13 amino acids. Trimming at V came to 4 bases and at J to 1 base, leaving 4 bases not matched to a gene. CDR3 residues: CAWKKGASYEQYF. The CDR3 nucleotides read TGTGCCTGGAAAAAGGGGGCATCCTACGAGCAGTACTTC.

This rearrangement joins TRBV11-2 to TRBJ1-6; TRBD1 matches at 8 bases. The germline V gene has CDR1 SGHAT and CDR2 FQNNGV. V lost 1 base and J lost 10; bases outside the gene matches: 6. The CDR3 runs 15 residues. The CDR3 loop is CASSLVPGGNSPLHF. The CDR3 bases are TGTGCCAGCAGCTTAGTCCCAGGGGGCAACTCACCCCTCCACTTT. The full variable domain, with the rest looked up from reference TRBV11-2 and TRBJ1-6, is EAGVAQSPRYKIIEKRQSVAFWCNPISGHATLYWYQQILGQGPKLLIQFQNNGVVDDSQLPKDRFSAERLKGVDSTLKIQPAKLEDSAVYLCASSLVPGGNSPLHFGNGTRLTVT.

This clone turned up a few times. The chain uses TRBV4-1 and TRBJ2-7, with D perhaps matching TRBD1 (6 bases). The V gene lost 3 bases and the J gene lost 4 bases, with 10 bases spanning the gap. The CDR3 contains 13 residues. The germline CDR1 and CDR2 sequences are MGHRA and YSYEKL. The CDR3 DNA reads TGCGCCAGCAGCCAGGTACAGGGTTACGAGCAGTACTTC. Its protein is CASSQVQGYEQYF.

CDR3 DNA sequence: TGTGCCAGCAGTGAAGAGGGCAAATGGCAGCCCCAGCATTTT. Translated: CASSEEGKWQPQHF. The rearrangement joins TRBV2 to TRBJ1-5; D gene uncertain. The CDR3 consists of 14 residues. Trimming left V 1 base short and J 7 bases short, with 11 bases between. CDR1 is SNHLY, CDR2 FYNNEI, per germline.